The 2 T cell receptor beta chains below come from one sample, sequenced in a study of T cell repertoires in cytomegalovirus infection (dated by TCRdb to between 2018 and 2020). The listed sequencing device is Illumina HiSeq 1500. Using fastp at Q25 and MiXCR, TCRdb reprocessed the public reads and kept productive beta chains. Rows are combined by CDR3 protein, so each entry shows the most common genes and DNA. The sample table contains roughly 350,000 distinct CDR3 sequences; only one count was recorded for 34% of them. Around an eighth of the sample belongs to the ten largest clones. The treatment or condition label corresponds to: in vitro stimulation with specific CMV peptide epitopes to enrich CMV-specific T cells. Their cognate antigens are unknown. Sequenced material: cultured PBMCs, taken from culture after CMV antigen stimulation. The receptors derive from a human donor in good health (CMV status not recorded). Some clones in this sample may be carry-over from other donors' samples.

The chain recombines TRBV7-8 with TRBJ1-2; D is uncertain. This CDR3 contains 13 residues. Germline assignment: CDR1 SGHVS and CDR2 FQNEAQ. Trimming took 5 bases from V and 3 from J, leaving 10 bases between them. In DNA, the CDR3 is TGTGCCAGCAGCCCCCCCAGGCACTATGGCTACACCTTC. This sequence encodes CASSPPRHYGYTF. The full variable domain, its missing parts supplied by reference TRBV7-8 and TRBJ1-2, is GAGVSQSPRYKVAKRGQDVALRCDPISGHVSLFWYQQALGQGPEFLTYFQNEAQLDKSGLPSDRFFAERPEGSVSTLKIQRTQQEDSAVYLCASSPPRHYGYTFGSGTRLTVV.

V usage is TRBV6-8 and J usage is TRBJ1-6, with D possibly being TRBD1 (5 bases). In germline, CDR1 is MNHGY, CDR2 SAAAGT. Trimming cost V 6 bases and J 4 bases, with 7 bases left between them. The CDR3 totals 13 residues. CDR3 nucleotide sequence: TGTGCCAGCAGGGGACGGTATAATTCACCCCTCCACTTT. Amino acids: CASRGRYNSPLHF.